One sample yielded the 21 T cell receptor beta chains listed below, sequenced in a study of patients and donors after allogeneic stem cell transplantation. Each CDR3 protein is one row after TCRdb ran MiXCR on the RT-PCR reads. The table includes more than 20,000 distinct CDR3 sequences, less than 45% detected once. The sample consisted of blood, either unsorted or a sorted T cell fraction (not recorded which). The receptors stem from a human donor who was either an allogeneic HSCT recipient or a stem cell or donor lymphocyte infusion donor (not recorded which). It is not recorded whose cells these are; they may come from a transplant donor.

V usage is TRBV27 and J usage is TRBJ1-1, with TRBD1 identical over 9 bases. CDR3 length equals 14 residues. Trimming removed 5 bases from V and 4 bases from J; junction bases left unmatched: 5. CDR1 and CDR2 from the germline V gene are MNHEY and SMNVEV (reference sequence). The CDR3: CASSPTGGFTEAFF. CDR3 coding DNA: TGTGCCAGCAGTCCAACAGGGGGCTTCACTGAAGCTTTCTTT.

The genes are TRBV15 and TRBJ1-1; D gene unclear. CDR3 size: 14 residues. CDR1 and CDR2 from the germline V gene are LNHNV and YYDKDF (reference sequence). The V end lost 1 base, the J end lost 1 base, and 7 bases lay between the germline ends. CDR3 loop: CATSRALGNTEAFF. In DNA, the CDR3 is TGTGCCACCAGCAGAGCGCTTGGGAACACTGAAGCTTTCTTT.

V usage is TRBV24-1 and J usage is TRBJ2-3, with D unclear. CDR3 length: 12 residues. With 4 bases removed from V and 3 bases from J, the gap between germline ends came to 4 bases. Germline V gene lookup returns CDR1 KGHDR and CDR2 SFDVKD. In nucleotides, the CDR3 is TGTGCCACCAGTGACCAAACAGATACGCAGTATTTT. Protein sequence: CATSDQTDTQYF.

V is TRBV5-1 and J is TRBJ2-2; TRBD1 is a possible D gene (6 bases). The CDR3 spans 15 residues. Trimming cost V 3 bases and J 0 bases, with 9 bases left between them. Germline CDR1 SGHRS, CDR2 YFSETQ. As DNA, the CDR3 is TGCGCCAGCAGCTACACAGGGTCGAACACCGGGGAGCTGTTTTTT. Amino acids: CASSYTGSNTGELFF.

Comment on this clonotype: One junction end does not reproduce the germline sequence, and a read error may be involved. This rearrangement joins TRBV20-1 to TRBJ2-7, with D possibly called TRBD1 or TRBD2 (5 bases each). Germline V gene lookup returns CDR1 DFQATT and CDR2 SNEGSKA (reference sequence). The CDR3 runs 13 residues. The DNA of the CDR3 is TGCAGTGCAAGAGATCAGGGAGCCTACGAGCAGTACTTC. Amino acid sequence: CSARDQGAYEQYF.

The sample holds a few counts of this clonotype. The chain combines TRBV7-6 with TRBJ1-6; perhaps TRBD1 as D (6 bases). The CDR3 length is 14 residues. Germline V CDR1 and CDR2: SGHVS, FNYEAQ. V lost 5 bases and J lost 8, with 13 bases in between. In nucleotides, the CDR3 is TGTGCCAGCAGCCTCGGACAGTCTGATTCACCCCTCCACTTT. Amino acids: CASSLGQSDSPLHF.

This rearrangement joins TRBV18 to TRBJ1-3; D perhaps matches TRBD1 (6 bases). Trimming removed 8 bases at V and 4 bases at J, with 12 bases between. In germline, CDR1 is KGHSH, CDR2 LQKENI. The CDR3 covers 13 residues. The CDR3 reads CASDQGSGNTIYF. The CDR3, as DNA: TGTGCCAGCGACCAGGGGAGCGGAAACACCATATATTTT.

This clonotype was seen repeatedly, ten times or more. The chain uses TRBV7-9 and TRBJ1-2; 7 bases line up with TRBD1. The CDR3 spans 16 residues. The ends lost 4 bases at V and 2 bases at J; junction bases unmatched: 10. The germline gives CDR1 SEHNR, CDR2 FQNEAQ (reference sequence). The CDR3 loop reads CASSSDRELFNYGYTF. The CDR3 DNA reads as TGTGCCAGCAGCTCCGACAGGGAACTATTCAACTATGGCTACACCTTC.

CDR3 nucleotides: TGTGCCAGCAGTGGGACTAGCGTCAATGAGCAGTTCTTC. Protein sequence: CASSGTSVNEQFF. The chain couples TRBV12-3 or TRBV12-4 to TRBJ2-1; 10 bases agree with TRBD2. This CDR3 spans 13 amino acids. The V and J ends lost 5 bases and 6 bases, in that order; junction bases with no gene match: 1.

This chain links TRBV5-6 with TRBJ2-7; no clear D. The ends were cut back, 1 base at V and 2 bases at J, with 10 bases in the middle. Germline values: CDR1 SGHDT, CDR2 YYEEEE. This CDR3 has 14 residues. The CDR3 sequence is CASSLNWVTYEQYF. The CDR3, as DNA: TGTGCCAGCAGCTTGAATTGGGTTACCTACGAGCAGTACTTC.

This clonotype showed up many times. The CDR3 is CASSFGTGMNTEAFF. As DNA, the CDR3 is TGCGCCAGCAGTTTTGGGACAGGGATGAACACTGAAGCTTTCTTT. The rearrangement uses TRBV10-2 and TRBJ1-1; 9 bases map to TRBD1. This CDR3 has 15 amino acids. Germline values: CDR1 WSHSY, CDR2 SAAADI. V was pared by 5 bases and J by 0 bases, with 4 bases of the junction left unmatched.

The V gene is TRBV28, the J gene TRBJ2-1; a weak D match, TRBD1 (6 bases). Germline values: CDR1 MDHEN, CDR2 SYDVKM. V was shortened by 5 bases and J by 5 bases, with 13 bases between the two germline ends. The CDR3 runs to 14 residues. CDR3 sequence: CASSDGTLNNEQFF. In nucleotides, the CDR3 is TGTGCCAGCAGTGACGGGACACTGAACAATGAGCAGTTCTTC.

In this sample, this clonotype turned up a few times. As DNA, the CDR3 is TGTGCCAGCAGCCAAAGGATTCCCAGCCGGAACACTGAAGCTTTCTTT. Its protein is CASSQRIPSRNTEAFF. The V and J genes are TRBV3-1 and TRBJ1-1; D is unresolved. CDR1 LGHDT and CDR2 YNNKEL come from the germline V gene (reference sequence). This CDR3 has 16 residues. V lost 2 bases to trimming and J lost 1 base, with 14 bases between them.

This chain connects TRBV10-3 to TRBJ2-1, with TRBD1 matching 7 bases. The CDR3 runs 18 residues. After removal of 3 bases from V and 0 bases from J, the junction contained 11 bases not matched to a gene. Germline loops: CDR1 ENHRY, CDR2 SYGVKD. The CDR3 is CAISDPLTRDSSYNEQFF. The CDR3 region has the DNA TGTGCCATCAGTGACCCCTTAACCAGGGACAGCTCCTACAATGAGCAGTTCTTC.

The sample holds a few counts of this clonotype. J is TRBJ1-1 and V is TRBV20-1; D not certain. V was trimmed by 5 bases and J by 1 base, leaving 14 bases between them. This CDR3 spans 14 amino acids. CDR1 is DFQATT and CDR2 is SNEGSKA in the germline V gene (reference sequence). In DNA, the CDR3 is TGCAGTGCTCTGGGAGGTTCAGGGAACACTGAAGCTTTCTTT. It is translated as CSALGGSGNTEAFF.

The V and J genes are TRBV20-1 and TRBJ1-1; D gene unclear. Germline CDR1 DFQATT, CDR2 SNEGSKA (reference sequence). With 0 bases removed from V and 5 bases from J, the gap between germline ends came to 10 bases. The CDR3 consists of 13 residues. DNA of the CDR3: TGCAGTGCTAGAGATAGGGTTGGGACTGAAGCTTTCTTT. Its translation: CSARDRVGTEAFF.

V gene TRBV5-8 combines with J gene TRBJ2-1, with a weak D call TRBD1 (6 bases). CDR1 is SGHTS and CDR2 is YDEGEE in the germline V gene. The CDR3 is 14 amino acids. V was trimmed by 3 bases and J by 6 bases, leaving 13 bases between them. The CDR3 spells CASSSRTRGNEQFF. The CDR3, as DNA: TGTGCCAGCAGCTCGCGGACCAGGGGCAATGAGCAGTTCTTC.

The chain recombines TRBV5-1 with TRBJ2-1; D possibly corresponds to TRBD2 (7 bases). Looked up from germline, CDR1 is SGHRS and CDR2 is YFSETQ. Trimming shortened V by 2 bases and J by 1 base, and 10 bases separated the two germline ends. CDR3 length equals 15 residues. For the CDR3, the DNA is TGCGCCAGCAGCTTAGGGGGGGTGTCCTACAATGAGCAGTTCTTC. It encodes CASSLGGVSYNEQFF.

This clonotype was seen more than once but under ten times. The chain joins TRBV5-1 to TRBJ1-3; D is possibly TRBD1 (6 bases). V gave up 5 bases and J gave up 0 bases, with 15 bases separating them. This CDR3 is 16 amino acids long. CDR1 is SGHRS, CDR2 YFSETQ, per germline. The CDR3 bases are TGCGCCAGCAGTCACGACAGGAGGAGCTCTGGAAACACCATATATTTT. It codes for CASSHDRRSSGNTIYF.

The chain links TRBV7-7 to TRBJ2-5, with 7 bases that match TRBD1. The CDR3 sequence is 13 residues long. The germline V gene encodes CDR1 SSHAT and CDR2 FNYEAQ (reference sequence). This chain's CDR3 is CASADRAQETQYF. CDR3 sequence (DNA): TGTGCTAGCGCCGACAGGGCCCAAGAGACCCAGTACTTC.

The rearrangement uses TRBV6-5 and TRBJ2-2; D gene unclear. Germline V gene data show CDR1 as MNHEY and CDR2 as SVGAGI. The CDR3 contains 14 residues. The germline V and J ends were trimmed by 3 bases and 7 bases, with 12 bases remaining between them. The chain's CDR3 is CASSYGIWGGELFF. In nucleotides, the CDR3 is TGTGCCAGCAGTTATGGGATTTGGGGCGGGGAGCTGTTTTTT.